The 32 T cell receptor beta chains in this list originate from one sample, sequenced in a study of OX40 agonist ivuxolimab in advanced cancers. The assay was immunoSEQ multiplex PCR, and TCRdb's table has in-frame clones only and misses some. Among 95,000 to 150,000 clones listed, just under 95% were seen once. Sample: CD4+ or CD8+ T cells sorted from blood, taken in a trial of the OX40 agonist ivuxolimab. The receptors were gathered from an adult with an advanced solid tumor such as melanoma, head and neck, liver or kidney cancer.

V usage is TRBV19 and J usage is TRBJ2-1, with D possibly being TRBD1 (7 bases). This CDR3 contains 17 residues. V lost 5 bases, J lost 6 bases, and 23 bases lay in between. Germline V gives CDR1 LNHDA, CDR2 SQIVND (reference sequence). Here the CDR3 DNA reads TGTGCCAGTAGTGCGGGACAGAGACGGGCCATACCCAATGAGCAGTTCTTC. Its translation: CASSAGQRRAIPNEQFF.

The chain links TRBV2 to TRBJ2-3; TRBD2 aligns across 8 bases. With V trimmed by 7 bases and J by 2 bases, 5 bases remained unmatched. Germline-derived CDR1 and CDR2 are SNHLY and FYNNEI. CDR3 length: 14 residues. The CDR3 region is CASMREAPTDTQYF. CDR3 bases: TGTGCCAGCATGCGGGAGGCTCCCACAGATACGCAGTATTTT.

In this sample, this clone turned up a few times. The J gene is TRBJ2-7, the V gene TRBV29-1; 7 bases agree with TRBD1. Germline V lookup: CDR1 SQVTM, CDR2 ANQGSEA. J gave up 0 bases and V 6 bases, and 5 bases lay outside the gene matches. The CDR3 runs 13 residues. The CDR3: CSVRDRVSYEQYF. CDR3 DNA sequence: TGCAGCGTCCGCGACAGGGTCTCCTACGAGCAGTACTTC.

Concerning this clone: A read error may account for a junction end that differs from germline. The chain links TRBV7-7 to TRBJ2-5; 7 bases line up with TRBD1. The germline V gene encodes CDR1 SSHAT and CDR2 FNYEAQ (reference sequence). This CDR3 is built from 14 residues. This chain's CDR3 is CASSLNRGEQTQYF. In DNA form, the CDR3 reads TGTGCTAGCAGCTTAAACAGGGGTGAACAGACCCAGTACTTC. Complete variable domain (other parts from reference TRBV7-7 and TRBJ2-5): GAGVSQSPRYKVTKRGQDVTLRCDPISSHATLYWYQQALGQGPEFLTYFNYEAQPDKSGLPSDRFSAERPEGSISTLTIQRTEQRDSAMYRCASSLNRGEQTQYFGPGTRLLVL.

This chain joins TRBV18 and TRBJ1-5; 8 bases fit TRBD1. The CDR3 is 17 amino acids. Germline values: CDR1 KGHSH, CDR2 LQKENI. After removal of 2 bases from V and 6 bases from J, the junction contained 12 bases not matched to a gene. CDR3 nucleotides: TGTGCCAGCTCACCAGCGACCGACAGGGGTAACGGTCAGCCCCAGCATTTT. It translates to CASSPATDRGNGQPQHF.

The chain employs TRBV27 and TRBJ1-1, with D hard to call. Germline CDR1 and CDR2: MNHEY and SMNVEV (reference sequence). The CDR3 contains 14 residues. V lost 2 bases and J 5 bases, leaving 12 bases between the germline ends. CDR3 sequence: CASSLDLVGTEAFF. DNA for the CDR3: TGTGCCAGCAGTTTAGACCTAGTGGGAACTGAAGCTTTCTTT.

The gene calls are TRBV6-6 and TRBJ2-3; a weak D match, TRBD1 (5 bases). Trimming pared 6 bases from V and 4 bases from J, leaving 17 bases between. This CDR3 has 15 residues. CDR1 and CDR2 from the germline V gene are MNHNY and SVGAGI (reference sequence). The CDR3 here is CASSKDRQIPDTQYF. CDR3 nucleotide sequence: TGTGCCAGCAGCAAAGACCGACAGATTCCAGATACGCAGTATTTT.

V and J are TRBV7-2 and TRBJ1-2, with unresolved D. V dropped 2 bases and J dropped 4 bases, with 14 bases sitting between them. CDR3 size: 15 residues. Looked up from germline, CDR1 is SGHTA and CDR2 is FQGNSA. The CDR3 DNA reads TGTGCCAGCAGCTTAAGTTCTGGGGATCCCTATGGCTACACCTTC. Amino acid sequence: CASSLSSGDPYGYTF.

The CDR3 DNA sequence: TGTGCCAGCCTTGAGTGGTCGGGGAGGACAGGGGACATGAACACTGAAGCTTTCTTT. It encodes CASLEWSGRTGDMNTEAFF. J is TRBJ1-1 and V is TRBV28, with 9 bases aligning to TRBD1. The germline V gene has CDR1 MDHEN and CDR2 SYDVKM. V lost 8 bases, J lost 0 bases, and 19 bases stayed unmatched. This CDR3 contains 19 residues.

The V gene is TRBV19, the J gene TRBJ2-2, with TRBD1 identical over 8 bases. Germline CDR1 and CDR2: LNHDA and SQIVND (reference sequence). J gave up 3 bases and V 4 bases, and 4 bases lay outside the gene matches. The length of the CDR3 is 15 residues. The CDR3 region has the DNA TGTGCCAGTAGTACCCAGGGGGCGGACACCGGGGAGCTGTTTTTT. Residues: CASSTQGADTGELFF.

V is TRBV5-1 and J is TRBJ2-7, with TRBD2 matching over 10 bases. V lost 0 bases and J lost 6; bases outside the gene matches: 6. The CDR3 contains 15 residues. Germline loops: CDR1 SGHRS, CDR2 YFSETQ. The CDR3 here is CASSLVGLAAGEQYF. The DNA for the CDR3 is TGCGCCAGCAGCTTGGTCGGACTAGCGGCGGGCGAGCAGTACTTC.

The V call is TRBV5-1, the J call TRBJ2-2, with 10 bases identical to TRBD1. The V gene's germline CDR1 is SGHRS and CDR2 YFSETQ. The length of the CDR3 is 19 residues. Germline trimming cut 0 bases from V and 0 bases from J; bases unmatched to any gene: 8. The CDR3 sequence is CASSLEATGGASNTGELFF. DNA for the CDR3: TGCGCCAGCAGCTTGGAGGCGACAGGGGGCGCGTCGAACACCGGGGAGCTGTTTTTT.

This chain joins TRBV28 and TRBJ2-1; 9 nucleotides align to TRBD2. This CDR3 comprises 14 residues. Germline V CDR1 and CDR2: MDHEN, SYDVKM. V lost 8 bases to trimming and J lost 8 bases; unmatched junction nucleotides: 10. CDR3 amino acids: CASGGSGRGYEQFF. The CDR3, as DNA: TGTGCCAGCGGGGGTAGCGGGAGAGGCTATGAGCAGTTCTTC.

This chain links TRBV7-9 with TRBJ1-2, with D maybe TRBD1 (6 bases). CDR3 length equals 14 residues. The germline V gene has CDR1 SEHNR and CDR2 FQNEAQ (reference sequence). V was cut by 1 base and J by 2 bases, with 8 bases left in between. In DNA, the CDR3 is TGTGCCAGCAGCTTAGAGGGGGGCAACTATGGCTACACCTTC. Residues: CASSLEGGNYGYTF.

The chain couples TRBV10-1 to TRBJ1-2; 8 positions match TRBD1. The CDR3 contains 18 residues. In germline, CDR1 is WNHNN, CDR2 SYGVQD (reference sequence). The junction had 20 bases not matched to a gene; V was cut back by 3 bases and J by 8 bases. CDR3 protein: CASSEELDREGRFIGYTF. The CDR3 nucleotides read TGCGCCAGCAGTGAAGAACTGGACAGGGAAGGAAGGTTTATCGGCTACACCTTC.

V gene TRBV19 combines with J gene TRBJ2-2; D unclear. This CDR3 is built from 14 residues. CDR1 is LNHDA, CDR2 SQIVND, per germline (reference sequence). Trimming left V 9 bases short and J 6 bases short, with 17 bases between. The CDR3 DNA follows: TGTGCCAGCACTTCCGGGCCCCGTTCCGGGGAGCTGTTTTTT. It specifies CASTSGPRSGELFF.

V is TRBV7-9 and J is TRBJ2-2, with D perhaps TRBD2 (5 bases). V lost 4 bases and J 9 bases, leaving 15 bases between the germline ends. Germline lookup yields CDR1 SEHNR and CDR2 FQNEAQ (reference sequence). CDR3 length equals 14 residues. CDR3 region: CASSSQAGARELFF. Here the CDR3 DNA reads TGTGCCAGCAGCTCCCAGGCGGGCGCCAGGGAGCTGTTTTTT.

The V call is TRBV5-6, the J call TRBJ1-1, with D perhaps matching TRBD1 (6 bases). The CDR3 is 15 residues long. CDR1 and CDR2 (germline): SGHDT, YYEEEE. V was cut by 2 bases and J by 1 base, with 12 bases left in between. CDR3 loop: CASSLVLTGNTEAFF. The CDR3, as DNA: TGTGCCAGCAGCTTAGTATTGACAGGGAACACTGAAGCTTTCTTT.

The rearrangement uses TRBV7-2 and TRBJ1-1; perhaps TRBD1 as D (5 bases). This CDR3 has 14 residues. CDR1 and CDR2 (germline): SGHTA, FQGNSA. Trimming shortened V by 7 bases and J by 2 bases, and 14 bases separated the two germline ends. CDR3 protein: CASTKGRENTEAFF. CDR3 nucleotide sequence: TGTGCCAGCACTAAGGGCAGGGAAAACACTGAAGCTTTCTTT.

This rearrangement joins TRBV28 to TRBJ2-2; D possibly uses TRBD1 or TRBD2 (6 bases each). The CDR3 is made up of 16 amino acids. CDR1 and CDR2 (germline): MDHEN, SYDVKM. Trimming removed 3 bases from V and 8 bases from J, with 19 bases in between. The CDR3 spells CASSLSGGGSGGELFF. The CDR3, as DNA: TGTGCCAGCAGTTTGAGCGGAGGGGGGAGTGGTGGGGAGCTGTTTTTT.

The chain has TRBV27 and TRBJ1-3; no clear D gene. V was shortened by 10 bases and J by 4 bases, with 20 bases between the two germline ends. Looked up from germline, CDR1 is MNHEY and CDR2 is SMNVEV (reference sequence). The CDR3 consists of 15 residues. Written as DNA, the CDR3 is TGTGCCACCGCGAAGACGACCAGTGGGGGAAACACCATATATTTT. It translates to CATAKTTSGGNTIYF.

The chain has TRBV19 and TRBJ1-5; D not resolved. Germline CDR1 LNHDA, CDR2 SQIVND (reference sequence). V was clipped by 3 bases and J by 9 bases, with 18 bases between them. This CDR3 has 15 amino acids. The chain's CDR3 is CASSIMTPKNRPQHF. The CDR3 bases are TGTGCCAGTAGTATTATGACACCAAAGAACCGGCCCCAGCATTTT.

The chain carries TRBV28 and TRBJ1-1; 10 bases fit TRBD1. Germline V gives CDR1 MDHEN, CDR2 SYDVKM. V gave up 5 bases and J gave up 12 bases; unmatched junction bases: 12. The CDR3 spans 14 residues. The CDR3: CASSEGKTGGETFF. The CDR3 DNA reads TGTGCCAGCAGTGAGGGGAAGACAGGGGGCGAAACTTTCTTT.

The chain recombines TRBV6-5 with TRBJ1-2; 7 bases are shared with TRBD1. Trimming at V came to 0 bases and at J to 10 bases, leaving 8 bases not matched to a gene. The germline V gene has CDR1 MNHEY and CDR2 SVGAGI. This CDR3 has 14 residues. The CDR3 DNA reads TGTGCCAGCAGTTACTCGGGGACAGCGGGAACCTACACCTTC. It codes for CASSYSGTAGTYTF.

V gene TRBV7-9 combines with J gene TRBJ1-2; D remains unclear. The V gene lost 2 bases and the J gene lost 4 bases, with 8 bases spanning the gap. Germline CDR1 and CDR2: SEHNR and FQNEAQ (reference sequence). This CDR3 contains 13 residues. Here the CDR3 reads CASSLRDFYGYTF. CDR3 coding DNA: TGTGCCAGCAGCTTAAGAGACTTCTATGGCTACACCTTC. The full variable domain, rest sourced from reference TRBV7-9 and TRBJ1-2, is DTGVSQNPRHKITKRGQNVTFRCDPISEHNRLYWYRQTLGQGPEFLTYFQNEAQLEKSRLLSDRFSAERPKGSFSTLEIQRTEQGDSAMYLCASSLRDFYGYTFGSGTRLTVV.

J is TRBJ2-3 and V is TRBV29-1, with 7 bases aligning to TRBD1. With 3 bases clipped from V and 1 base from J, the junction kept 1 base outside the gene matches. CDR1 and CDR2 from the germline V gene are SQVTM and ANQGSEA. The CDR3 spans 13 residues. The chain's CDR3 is CSVDGTGTDTQYF. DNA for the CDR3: TGCAGCGTTGACGGGACAGGCACAGATACGCAGTATTTT.

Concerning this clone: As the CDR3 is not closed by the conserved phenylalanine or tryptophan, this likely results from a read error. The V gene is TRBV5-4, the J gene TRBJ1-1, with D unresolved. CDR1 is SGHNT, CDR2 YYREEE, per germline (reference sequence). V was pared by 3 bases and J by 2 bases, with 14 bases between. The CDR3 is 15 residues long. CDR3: CASSSIDRRNTEAFL. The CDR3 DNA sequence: TGTGCCAGCAGCTCCATTGACCGACGAAACACTGAAGCTTTCCTT.

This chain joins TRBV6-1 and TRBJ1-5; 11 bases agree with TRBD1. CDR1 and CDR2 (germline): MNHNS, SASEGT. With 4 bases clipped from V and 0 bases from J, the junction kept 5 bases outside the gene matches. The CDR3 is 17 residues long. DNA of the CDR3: TGTGCCAGCAGTGGAGGGACAGGGGGATATAGCAATCAGCCCCAGCATTTT. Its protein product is CASSGGTGGYSNQPQHF.

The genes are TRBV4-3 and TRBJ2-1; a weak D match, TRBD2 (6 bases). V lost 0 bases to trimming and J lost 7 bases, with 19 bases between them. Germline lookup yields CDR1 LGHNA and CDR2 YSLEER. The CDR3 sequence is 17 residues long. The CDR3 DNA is TGCGCCAGCAGCCAAGATACTATAGGGACTCGAAAAAATGAGCAGTTCTTC. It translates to CASSQDTIGTRKNEQFF.

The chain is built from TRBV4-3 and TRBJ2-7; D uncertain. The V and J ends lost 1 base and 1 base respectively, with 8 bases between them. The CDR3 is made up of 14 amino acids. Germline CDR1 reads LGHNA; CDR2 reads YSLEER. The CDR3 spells CASSQAASSYEQYF. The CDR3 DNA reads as TGCGCCAGCAGCCAAGCGGCCAGTTCCTACGAGCAGTACTTC.

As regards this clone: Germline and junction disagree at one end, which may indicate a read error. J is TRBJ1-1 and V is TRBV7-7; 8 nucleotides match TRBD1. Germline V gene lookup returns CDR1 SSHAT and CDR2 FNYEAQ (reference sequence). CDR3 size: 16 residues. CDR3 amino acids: CASRSPSDRGYTEAFF. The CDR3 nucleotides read TGTGCTAGCAGATCCCCGTCAGACAGGGGATATACTGAAGCTTTCTTT.

The CDR3 bases are TGTGCCAGCAGTTTCCAGGGATGGGGAGATACGCAGTATTTT. Translating gives CASSFQGWGDTQYF. This chain connects TRBV27 to TRBJ2-3, with D possibly TRBD1 on 5 matching bases. V was trimmed by 3 bases and J by 5 bases, leaving 12 bases between them. Germline CDR1 reads MNHEY; CDR2 reads SMNVEV (reference sequence). The CDR3 extends over 14 amino acids.